This T cell receptor beta chain came from a study of cytotoxic CD8 clonotypes in ibrutinib-treated CLL. About the research overall: The study recorded mean values of almost 260,000 productive templates and 94,082 productive rearrangements per sample.

The CDR3 is made up of 14 amino acids. Germline loops: CDR1 SQVTM, CDR2 ANQGSEA. V gave up 4 bases and J gave up 3 bases, with 13 bases separating them. Sequencing used immunoSEQ multiplex PCR; TCRdb keeps in-frame clones, though not all of them. There are 200,000 to 250,000 clones in the sample; roughly 73% occur only once, and more than 9.5% lies in the top ten. The sequences come from PBMCs, collected after 12 months of ibrutinib treatment. J is TRBJ2-1 and V is TRBV29-1; tentatively, D is TRBD2 (6 bases). This clonotype originated in a human donor with chronic lymphocytic leukemia. This CDR3 reads CSVGPSENYNEQFF. The DNA of the CDR3 is TGCAGCGTTGGGCCTAGCGAGAACTACAATGAGCAGTTCTTC.